The entry that follows covers one T cell receptor (beta chain) sequence. Antigen: not known. This sample was taken from a study of shared clonotypes between healthy human individuals. Study conclusions and caveats: How much donors shared clonotypes was expected to be affected by sequencing depth. The four-donor shared clonotypes exceeded non-shared clonotypes in generation probability, with non-shared ones scoring lower. Generally, estimated richness proved larger in naive subsets than it did in memory subsets.

From germline, CDR1 is SGHTA and CDR2 FQGNSA. Trimming cost V 2 bases and J 1 base, with 10 bases left between them. This CDR3 comprises 15 residues. Division of CD4+ cells produced a CD45RA+ naive subset and a CD45RA-negative memory subset. The method was immunoSEQ multiplex PCR; TCRdb's version includes in-frame clones alone and lacks a portion of them. The sample contains a few hundred thousand clones, 65% of which appear only once. The chain uses TRBV7-2 and TRBJ2-3; no reliable D call. This TCR was sampled from a man aged 25 to 45 in good health. Sample: memory CD4+ T cells sorted from blood. The subset is: CD45RA-negative fraction. The CDR3 region has the DNA TGTGCCAGCAGCTTATTTGGGTTTGGCACAGATACGCAGTATTTT. Protein sequence: CASSLFGFGTDTQYF.